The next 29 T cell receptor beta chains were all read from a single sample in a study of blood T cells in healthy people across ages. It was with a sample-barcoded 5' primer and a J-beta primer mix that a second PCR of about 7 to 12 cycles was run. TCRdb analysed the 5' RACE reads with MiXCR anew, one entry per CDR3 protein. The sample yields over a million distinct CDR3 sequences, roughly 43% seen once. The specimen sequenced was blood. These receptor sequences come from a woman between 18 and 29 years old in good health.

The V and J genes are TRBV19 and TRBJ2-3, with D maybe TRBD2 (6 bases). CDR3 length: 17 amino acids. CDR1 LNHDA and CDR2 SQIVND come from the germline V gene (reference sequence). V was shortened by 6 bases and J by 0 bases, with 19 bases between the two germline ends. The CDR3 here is CASSRDSLGTSTDTQYF. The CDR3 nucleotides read TGTGCCAGTAGCCGGGACTCTCTGGGGACTAGCACAGATACGCAGTATTTT. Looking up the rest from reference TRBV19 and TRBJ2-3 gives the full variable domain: DGGITQSPKYLFRKEGQNVTLSCEQNLNHDAMYWYRQDPGQGLRLIYYSQIVNDFQKGDIAEGYSVSREKKESFPLTVTSAQKNPTAFYLCASSRDSLGTSTDTQYFGPGTRLTVL.

This CDR3 reads CSGGSGAAYEQYF. The CDR3 nucleotides read TGCAGCGGAGGAAGCGGAGCAGCCTACGAGCAGTACTTC. The rearrangement joins TRBV29-1 to TRBJ2-7; the D gene is possibly TRBD2 (5 bases). This CDR3 contains 13 residues. From germline, CDR1 is SQVTM and CDR2 ANQGSEA. Trimming pared 7 bases from V and 2 bases from J, leaving 15 bases between.

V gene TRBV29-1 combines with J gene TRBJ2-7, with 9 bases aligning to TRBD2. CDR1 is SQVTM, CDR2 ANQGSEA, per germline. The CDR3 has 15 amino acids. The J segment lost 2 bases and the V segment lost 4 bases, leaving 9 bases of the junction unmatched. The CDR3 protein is CSVAIAGVSPYEQYF. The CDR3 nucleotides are TGCAGCGTTGCCATAGCGGGAGTATCCCCCTACGAGCAGTACTTC.

In nucleotides, the CDR3 is TGCAGTGCTCGAGGGAGTGAGAGGCAAGAGACCCAGTACTTC. Its protein product is CSARGSERQETQYF. This sequence joins TRBV20-1 and TRBJ2-5; D is possibly TRBD2 (5 bases). V was cut by 5 bases and J by 2 bases, with 15 bases left in between. The CDR3 is 14 amino acids. The V gene's germline CDR1 is DFQATT and CDR2 SNEGSKA (reference sequence).

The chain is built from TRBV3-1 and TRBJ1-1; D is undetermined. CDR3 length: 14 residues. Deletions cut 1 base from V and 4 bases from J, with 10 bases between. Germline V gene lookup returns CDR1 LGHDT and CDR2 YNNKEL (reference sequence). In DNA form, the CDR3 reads TGTGCCAGCAGCCAAGGATGGGAAGCCACTGAAGCTTTCTTT. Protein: CASSQGWEATEAFF.

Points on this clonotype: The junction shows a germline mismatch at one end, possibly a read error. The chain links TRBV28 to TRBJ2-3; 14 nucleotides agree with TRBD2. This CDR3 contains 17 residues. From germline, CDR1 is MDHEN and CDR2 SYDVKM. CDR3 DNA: TGTGCCAGCCCCCCCCTGACTAGCGGGAGGGCCCCAGATACACAGTATTTT. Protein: CASPPLTSGRAPDTQYF.

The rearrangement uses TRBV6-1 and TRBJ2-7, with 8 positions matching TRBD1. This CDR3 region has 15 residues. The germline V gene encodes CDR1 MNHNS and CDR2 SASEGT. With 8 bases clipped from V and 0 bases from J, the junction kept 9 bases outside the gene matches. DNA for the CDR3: TGTGCCAGCTCAACCCGGACAGGGTCCTCCTACGAGCAGTACTTC. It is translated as CASSTRTGSSYEQYF.

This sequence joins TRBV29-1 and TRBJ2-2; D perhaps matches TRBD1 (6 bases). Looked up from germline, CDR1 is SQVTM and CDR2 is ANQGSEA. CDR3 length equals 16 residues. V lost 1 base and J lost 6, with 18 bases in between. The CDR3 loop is CSVEVWGRGYSGELFF. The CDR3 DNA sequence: TGCAGCGTTGAAGTTTGGGGCAGGGGTTATTCCGGGGAGCTGTTTTTT.

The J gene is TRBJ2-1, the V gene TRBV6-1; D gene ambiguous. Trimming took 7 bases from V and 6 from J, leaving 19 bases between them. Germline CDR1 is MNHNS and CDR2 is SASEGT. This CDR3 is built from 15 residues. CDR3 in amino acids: CASTTLPNPFNEQFF. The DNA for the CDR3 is TGTGCCAGCACCACCCTTCCTAACCCCTTCAATGAGCAGTTCTTC.

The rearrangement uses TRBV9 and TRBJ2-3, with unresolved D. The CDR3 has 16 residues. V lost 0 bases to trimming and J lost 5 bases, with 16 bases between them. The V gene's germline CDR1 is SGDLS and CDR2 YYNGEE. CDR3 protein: CASSVDASGSLDTQYF. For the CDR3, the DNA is TGTGCCAGCAGCGTAGATGCTAGTGGTAGTTTAGATACGCAGTATTTT. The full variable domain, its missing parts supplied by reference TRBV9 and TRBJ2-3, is DSGVTQTPKHLITATGQRVTLRCSPRSGDLSVYWYQQSLDQGLQFLIQYYNGEERAKGNILERFSAQQFPDLHSELNLSSLELGDSALYFCASSVDASGSLDTQYFGPGTRLTVL.

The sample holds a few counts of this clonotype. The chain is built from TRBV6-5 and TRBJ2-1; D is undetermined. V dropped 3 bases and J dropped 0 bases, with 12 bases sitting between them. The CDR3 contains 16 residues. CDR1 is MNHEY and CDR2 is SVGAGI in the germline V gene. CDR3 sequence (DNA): TGTGCCAGCAGTTATGCTTATTCTAGCTCCTACAATGAGCAGTTCTTC. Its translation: CASSYAYSSSYNEQFF.

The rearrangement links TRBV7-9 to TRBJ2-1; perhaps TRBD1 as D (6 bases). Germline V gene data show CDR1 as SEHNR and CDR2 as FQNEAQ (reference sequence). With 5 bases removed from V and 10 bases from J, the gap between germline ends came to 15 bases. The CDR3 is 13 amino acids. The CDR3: CASSRTGTYEQFF. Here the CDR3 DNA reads TGTGCCAGCAGCAGAACAGGGACCTACGAGCAGTTCTTC.

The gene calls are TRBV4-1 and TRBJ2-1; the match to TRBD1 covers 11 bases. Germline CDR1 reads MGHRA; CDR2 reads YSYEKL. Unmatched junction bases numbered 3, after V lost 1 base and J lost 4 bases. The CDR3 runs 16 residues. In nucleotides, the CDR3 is TGCGCCAGCAGCCAAGGGGGGACAGGGGGTTACAATGAGCAGTTCTTC. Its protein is CASSQGGTGGYNEQFF.

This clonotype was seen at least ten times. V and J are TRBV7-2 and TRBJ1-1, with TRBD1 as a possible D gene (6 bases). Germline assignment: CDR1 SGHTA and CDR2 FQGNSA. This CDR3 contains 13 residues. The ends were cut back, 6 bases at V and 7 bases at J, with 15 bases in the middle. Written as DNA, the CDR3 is TGTGCCAGCAGAAAGGACAGTGGATATGAAGCTTTCTTT. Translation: CASRKDSGYEAFF.

The CDR3, as DNA: TGTGCCAGCAGTCTTCTCGGGGGGGGCTACGGGACTGAAGCTTTCTTT. It translates to CASSLLGGGYGTEAFF. The gene calls are TRBV6-2 or TRBV6-3 and TRBJ1-1, with a possible D match to TRBD1 (6 bases). Germline V gene data show CDR1 as MNHEY and CDR2 as SVGEGT. This CDR3 contains 16 residues. V was trimmed by 5 bases and J by 5 bases, leaving 21 bases between them.

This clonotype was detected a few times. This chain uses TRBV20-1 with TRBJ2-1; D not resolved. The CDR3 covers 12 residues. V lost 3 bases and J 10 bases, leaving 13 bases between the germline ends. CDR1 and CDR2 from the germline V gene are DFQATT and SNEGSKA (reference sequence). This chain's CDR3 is CSASDRLREQFF. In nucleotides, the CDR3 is TGCAGTGCTAGCGACCGACTTCGGGAGCAGTTCTTC.

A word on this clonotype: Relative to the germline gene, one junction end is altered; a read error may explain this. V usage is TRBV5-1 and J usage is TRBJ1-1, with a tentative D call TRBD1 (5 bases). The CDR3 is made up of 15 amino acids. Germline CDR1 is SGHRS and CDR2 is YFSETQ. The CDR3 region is CVSSLPPATESEAFF. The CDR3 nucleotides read TGCGTCAGCAGCTTGCCCCCGGCGACAGAGTCTGAAGCTTTCTTT.

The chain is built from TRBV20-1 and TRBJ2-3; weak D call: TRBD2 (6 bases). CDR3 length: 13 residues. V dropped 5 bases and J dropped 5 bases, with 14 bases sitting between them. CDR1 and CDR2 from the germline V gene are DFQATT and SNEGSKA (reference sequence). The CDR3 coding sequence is TGCAGTGCTGGTCATGGGGGAGGAGATACGCAGTATTTT. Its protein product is CSAGHGGGDTQYF.

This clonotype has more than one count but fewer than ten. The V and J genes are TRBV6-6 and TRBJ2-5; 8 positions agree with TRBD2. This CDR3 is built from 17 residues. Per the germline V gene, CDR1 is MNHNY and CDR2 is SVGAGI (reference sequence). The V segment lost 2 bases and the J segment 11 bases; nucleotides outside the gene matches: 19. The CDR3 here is CASSYTGPSIAGNEQYF. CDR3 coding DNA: TGTGCCAGCAGTTACACCGGGCCCTCTATAGCGGGAAATGAGCAGTACTTC.

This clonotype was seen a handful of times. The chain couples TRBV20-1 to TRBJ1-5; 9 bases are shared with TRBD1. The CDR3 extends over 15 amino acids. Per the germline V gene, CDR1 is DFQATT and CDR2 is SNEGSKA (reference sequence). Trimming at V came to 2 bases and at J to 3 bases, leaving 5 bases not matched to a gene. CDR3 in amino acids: CSARPGTGHNQPQHF. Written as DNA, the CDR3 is TGCAGTGCTAGACCCGGGACAGGGCACAATCAGCCCCAGCATTTT.

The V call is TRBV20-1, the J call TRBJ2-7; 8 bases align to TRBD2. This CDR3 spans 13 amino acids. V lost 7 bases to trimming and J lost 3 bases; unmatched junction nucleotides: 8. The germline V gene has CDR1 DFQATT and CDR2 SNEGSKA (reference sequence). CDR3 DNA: TGCAGTGTCCCGGGACTAGAGTACTACGAGCAGTACTTC. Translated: CSVPGLEYYEQYF.

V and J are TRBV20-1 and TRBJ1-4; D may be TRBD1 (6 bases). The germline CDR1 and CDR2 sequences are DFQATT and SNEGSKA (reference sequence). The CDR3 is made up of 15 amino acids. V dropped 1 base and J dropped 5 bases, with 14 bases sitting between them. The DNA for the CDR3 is TGCAGTGCTAGAGTCCGAGGGGGGGCAAATGAAAAACTGTTTTTT. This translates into CSARVRGGANEKLFF.

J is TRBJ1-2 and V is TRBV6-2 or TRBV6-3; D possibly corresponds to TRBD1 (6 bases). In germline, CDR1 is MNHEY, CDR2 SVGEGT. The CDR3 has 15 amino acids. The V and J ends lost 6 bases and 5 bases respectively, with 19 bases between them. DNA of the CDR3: TGTGCCAGCAGGGTCCGGGACACCGGGGATTATGGCTACACCTTC. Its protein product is CASRVRDTGDYGYTF.

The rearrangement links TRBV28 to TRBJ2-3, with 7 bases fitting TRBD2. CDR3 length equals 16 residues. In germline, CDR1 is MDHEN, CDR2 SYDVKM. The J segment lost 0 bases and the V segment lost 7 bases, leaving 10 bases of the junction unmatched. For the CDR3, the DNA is TGTGCCAGCACCCAACCTGGGGGAGGGAGCACAGATACGCAGTATTTT. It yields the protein CASTQPGGGSTDTQYF.

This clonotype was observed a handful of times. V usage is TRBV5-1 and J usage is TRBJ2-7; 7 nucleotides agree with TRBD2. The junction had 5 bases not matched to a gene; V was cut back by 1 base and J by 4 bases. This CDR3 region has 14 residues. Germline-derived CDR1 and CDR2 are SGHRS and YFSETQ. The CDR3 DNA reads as TGCGCCAGCAGCTTGTTTGCGGGAGCTTACGAGCAGTACTTC. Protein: CASSLFAGAYEQYF. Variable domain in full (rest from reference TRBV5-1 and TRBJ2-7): KAGVTQTPRYLIKTRGQQVTLSCSPISGHRSVSWYQQTPGQGLQFLFEYFSETQRNKGNFPGRFSGRQFSNSRSEMNVSTLELGDSALYLCASSLFAGAYEQYFGPGTRLTVT.

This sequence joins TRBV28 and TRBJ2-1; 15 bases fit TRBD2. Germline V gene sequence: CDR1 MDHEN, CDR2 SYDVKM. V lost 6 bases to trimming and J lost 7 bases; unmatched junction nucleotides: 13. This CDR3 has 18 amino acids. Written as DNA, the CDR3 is TGTGCCAGCAGCCCGCTTGGGACTAGCGGGAGGAGAGTAAATGAGCAGTTCTTC. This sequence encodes CASSPLGTSGRRVNEQFF. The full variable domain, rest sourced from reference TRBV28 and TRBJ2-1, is DVKVTQSSRYLVKRTGEKVFLECVQDMDHENMFWYRQDPGLGLRLIYFSYDVKMKEKGDIPEGYSVSREKKERFSLILESASTNQTSMYLCASSPLGTSGRRVNEQFFGPGTRLTVL.

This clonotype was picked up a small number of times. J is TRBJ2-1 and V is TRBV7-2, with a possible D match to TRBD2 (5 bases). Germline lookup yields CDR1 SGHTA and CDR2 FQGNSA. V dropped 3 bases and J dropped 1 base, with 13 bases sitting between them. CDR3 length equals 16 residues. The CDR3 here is CASSFSGARSYNEQFF. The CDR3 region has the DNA TGTGCCAGCAGCTTCAGCGGAGCGAGGTCCTACAATGAGCAGTTCTTC. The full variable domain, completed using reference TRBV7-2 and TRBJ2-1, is GAGVSQSPSNKVTEKGKDVELRCDPISGHTALYWYRQSLGQGLEFLIYFQGNSAPDKSGLPSDRFSAERTGGSVSTLTIQRTQQEDSAVYLCASSFSGARSYNEQFFGPGTRLTVL.

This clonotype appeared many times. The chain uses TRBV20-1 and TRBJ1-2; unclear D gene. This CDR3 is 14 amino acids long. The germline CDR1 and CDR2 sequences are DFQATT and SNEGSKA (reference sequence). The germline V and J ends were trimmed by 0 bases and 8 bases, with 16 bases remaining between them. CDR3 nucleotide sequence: TGCAGTGCTAGAGATCCAAAGTGGGGATACGGCTACACCTTC. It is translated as CSARDPKWGYGYTF.

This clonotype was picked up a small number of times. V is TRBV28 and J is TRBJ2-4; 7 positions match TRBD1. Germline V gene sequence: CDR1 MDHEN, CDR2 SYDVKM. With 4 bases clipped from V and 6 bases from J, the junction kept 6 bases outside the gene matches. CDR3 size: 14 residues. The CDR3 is CASSSRQGRNIQYF. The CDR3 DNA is TGTGCCAGCAGTTCCCGACAGGGAAGAAACATTCAGTACTTC. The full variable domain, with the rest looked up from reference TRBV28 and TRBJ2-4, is DVKVTQSSRYLVKRTGEKVFLECVQDMDHENMFWYRQDPGLGLRLIYFSYDVKMKEKGDIPEGYSVSREKKERFSLILESASTNQTSMYLCASSSRQGRNIQYFGAGTRLSVL.